This T cell receptor (beta chain) derives from a study of cytomegalovirus exposure and HLA in healthy donors. Background on the study: Unique TCR beta sequences numbering approximately 100 million came from about 179 million T cells in an earlier analysis.

Whole-study results and caveats: HLA alleles were associated with 15,000 to 20,000 TCR beta sequences in a later analysis at 0.05 false discovery rate. The likely origin of a cluster of highly shared sequence variants was a sequencing artifact.

Concerning this clone itself: The antigen remains unidentified.

The PCR was carried out with 60 Vbeta primers and 13 Jbeta primers. The table came from immunoSEQ multiplex PCR; TCRdb's copy has only in-frame clones and leaves some out. Of 100,000 to 150,000 clones listed, roughly 75% are singletons. Trimming took off 7 bases at V and 4 bases at J, with 15 bases between the two ends. The CDR3 loop spans 14 amino acids. Per germline, CDR1 SGDLS and CDR2 YYNGEE. V usage is TRBV9 and J usage is TRBJ2-1; possibly TRBD2 for D (6 bases). Sample: PBMCs. The origin of this receptor is a man under 40 in good health and CMV-seropositive. The CDR3, as DNA: TGTGCCAGCGGAAGCGGGCCAAGATACAATGAGCAGTTCTTC. This codes for CASGSGPRYNEQFF.